One sample yielded the 24 T cell receptor beta chains listed below, sequenced in a study of technical replicates of blood from a few donors. The data were produced by immunoSEQ multiplex PCR, yet TCRdb's version contains in-frame clones alone and is incomplete. The sample yields 55,000 to 65,000 clones, 95% to 98% seen once. The sequenced sample consisted of T cells isolated from PBMCs. These receptors all come from a human donor in good health.

The chain joins TRBV9 to TRBJ2-7; 9 bases are shared with TRBD2. J gave up 5 bases and V 0 bases, and 6 bases lay outside the gene matches. The CDR3 contains 15 residues. Germline V CDR1 and CDR2: SGDLS, YYNGEE. The CDR3 DNA reads as TGTGCCAGCAGCGTAGCTCGCGGGGGGGAAAACGAGCAGTACTTC. Its translation: CASSVARGGENEQYF.

This chain links TRBV7-9 with TRBJ1-1; D may be TRBD1 (5 bases). Germline-derived CDR1 and CDR2 are SEHNR and FQNEAQ (reference sequence). This CDR3 comprises 16 residues. V lost 1 base and J 1 base, leaving 13 bases between the germline ends. CDR3 coding DNA: TGTGCCAGCAGCTTAGTAGGGAACAGGCAGAACACTGAAGCTTTCTTT. This gives the protein CASSLVGNRQNTEAFF.

The gene calls are TRBV6-6 and TRBJ2-1; TRBD2 might be the D (5 bases). V lost 2 bases and J lost 9, with 17 bases in between. Germline CDR1 and CDR2: MNHNY and SVGAGI (reference sequence). The CDR3 consists of 15 residues. As DNA, the CDR3 is TGTGCCAGCAGTTACGGCCGGGAACCCAGTAGTGAGCAGTTCTTC. Protein: CASSYGREPSSEQFF.

This chain joins TRBV4-1 and TRBJ2-2, with no clear D. Trimming took off 0 bases at V and 5 bases at J, with 7 bases between the two ends. The CDR3 runs to 14 residues. In germline, CDR1 is MGHRA, CDR2 YSYEKL. CDR3 residues: CASSQDPATGELFF. CDR3 in DNA: TGCGCCAGCAGCCAAGATCCAGCGACCGGGGAGCTGTTTTTT.

The chain links TRBV30 to TRBJ2-3; a possible D gene is TRBD2 (5 bases). CDR3 length equals 14 residues. The ends were cut back, 0 bases at V and 2 bases at J, with 9 bases in the middle. Germline values: CDR1 GTSNPN, CDR2 SVGIG (reference sequence). CDR3 region: CAWSVGNPTDTQYF. CDR3 nucleotides: TGTGCCTGGAGTGTCGGGAATCCCACAGATACGCAGTATTTT.

The gene calls are TRBV6-1 and TRBJ1-4, with TRBD1 matching 7 bases. V lost 0 bases, J lost 5 bases, and 3 bases stayed unmatched. The CDR3 is 15 residues long. The germline CDR1 and CDR2 sequences are MNHNS and SASEGT. CDR3 amino acids: CASSEASRGNEKLFF. CDR3 in DNA: TGTGCCAGCAGTGAAGCTAGCAGGGGGAATGAAAAACTGTTTTTT.

This sequence joins TRBV19 and TRBJ1-1; D is uncertain. V was shortened by 8 bases and J by 5 bases, with 24 bases between the two germline ends. The CDR3 totals 16 residues. Germline V gene sequence: CDR1 LNHDA, CDR2 SQIVND (reference sequence). CDR3 residues: CASSSSRLSPGTEAFF. The CDR3 DNA is TGTGCCAGTTCCTCAAGTCGCCTCTCCCCGGGTACTGAAGCTTTCTTT. Variable domain in full (rest from reference TRBV19 and TRBJ1-1): DGGITQSPKYLFRKEGQNVTLSCEQNLNHDAMYWYRQDPGQGLRLIYYSQIVNDFQKGDIAEGYSVSREKKESFPLTVTSAQKNPTAFYLCASSSSRLSPGTEAFFGQGTRLTVV.

The chain joins TRBV27 to TRBJ2-5; 7 positions agree with TRBD1. Germline CDR1 reads MNHEY; CDR2 reads SMNVEV (reference sequence). This CDR3 comprises 15 residues. V lost 5 bases, J lost 5 bases, and 11 bases stayed unmatched. The CDR3 region is CASSQWDRQGETQYF. CDR3 DNA: TGTGCCAGCAGTCAATGGGATCGACAGGGCGAGACCCAGTACTTC.

The rearrangement links TRBV27 to TRBJ1-2, with 9 bases lining up with TRBD1. Losses at the gene ends were 3 bases for V and 3 bases for J; bases not matched to a gene: 5. CDR3 length equals 15 residues. CDR1 is MNHEY, CDR2 SMNVEV, per germline (reference sequence). Here the CDR3 reads CASSLVQGAYYGYTF. CDR3 nucleotides: TGTGCCAGCAGTTTGGTACAGGGGGCATACTATGGCTACACCTTC.

This chain links TRBV2 with TRBJ1-6, with 7 nucleotides matching TRBD1. Germline values: CDR1 SNHLY, CDR2 FYNNEI. This CDR3 comprises 15 residues. After removal of 2 bases from V and 8 bases from J, the junction contained 6 bases not matched to a gene. The CDR3 nucleotides are TGTGCCAGCAGTGAAAGGGACAGAGGGGATTCACCCCTCCACTTT. Protein product: CASSERDRGDSPLHF.

This chain joins TRBV11-2 and TRBJ2-1; tentative D call: TRBD1 (5 bases). The CDR3 sequence is 14 residues long. The V and J ends lost 3 bases and 4 bases respectively, with 10 bases between them. The germline V gene encodes CDR1 SGHAT and CDR2 FQNNGV. The CDR3 bases are TGTGCCAGCAGCTTCGGACAACCTTACAATGAGCAGTTCTTC. Protein product: CASSFGQPYNEQFF.

V is TRBV11-1 and J is TRBJ2-3, with 9 bases lining up with TRBD1. Per germline, CDR1 SGHAT and CDR2 FQDESV (reference sequence). V lost 5 bases to trimming and J lost 0 bases; unmatched junction nucleotides: 12. CDR3 length equals 18 residues. CDR3 nucleotides: TGTGCCAGCAGCCTGCACAGACAGGGGGAATCGAGCACAGATACGCAGTATTTT. Its protein product is CASSLHRQGESSTDTQYF.

The chain is built from TRBV5-4 and TRBJ2-7; D gene uncertain. This CDR3 has 13 amino acids. V lost 5 bases and J 2 bases, leaving 11 bases between the germline ends. Germline CDR1 SGHNT, CDR2 YYREEE (reference sequence). CDR3 bases: TGTGCCAGCAGTTTGTACAGCCCCTACGAGCAGTACTTC. It codes for CASSLYSPYEQYF. The entire variable domain, with the rest obtained from reference TRBV5-4 and TRBJ2-7, is as follows: ETGVTQSPTHLIKTRGQQVTLRCSSQSGHNTVSWYQQALGQGPQFIFQYYREEENGRGNFPPRFSGLQFPNYSSELNVNALELDDSALYLCASSLYSPYEQYFGPGTRLTVT.

The chain uses TRBV25-1 and TRBJ1-1; D call uncertain. The CDR3 length is 13 residues. Per germline, CDR1 MGHDK and CDR2 SYGVNS. Trimming left V 4 bases short and J 7 bases short, with 13 bases between. In nucleotides, the CDR3 is TGTGCCAGCAGTGGAGTCCCCTTATATGAAGCTTTCTTT. Protein product: CASSGVPLYEAFF.

The chain is built from TRBV29-1 and TRBJ2-3, with TRBD2 matching 14 bases. The germline V gene has CDR1 SQVTM and CDR2 ANQGSEA. V gave up 6 bases and J gave up 5 bases; unmatched junction bases: 7. This CDR3 has 15 residues. CDR3 amino acids: CSVGTSGSPGDTQYF. The CDR3 coding sequence is TGCAGCGTCGGGACTAGCGGGAGTCCGGGAGATACGCAGTATTTT.

The rearrangement joins TRBV10-1 to TRBJ1-6; D may be TRBD1 (6 bases). The germline V gene has CDR1 WNHNN and CDR2 SYGVQD (reference sequence). Between the trimmed V and J ends, which lost 2 bases and 0 bases, there was a span of 14 bases. This CDR3 is built from 18 residues. CDR3 DNA: TGCGCCAGCAGTGAGAACAGGGATCTCAGCTCCTATAATTCACCCCTCCACTTT. Translated, it gives CASSENRDLSSYNSPLHF.

This clone appeared a single time. The chain uses TRBV28 and TRBJ2-3; TRBD2 aligns across 9 bases. The V segment lost 5 bases and the J segment 2 bases; nucleotides outside the gene matches: 11. Germline assignment: CDR1 MDHEN and CDR2 SYDVKM. The CDR3 consists of 17 residues. The CDR3 is CASSPRTLAGSTDTQYF. The CDR3 DNA follows: TGTGCCAGCAGTCCGAGAACACTAGCGGGTTCCACAGATACGCAGTATTTT.

The genes are TRBV4-2 and TRBJ2-7, with 8 bases fitting TRBD2. The CDR3 covers 15 residues. Trimming cost V 1 base and J 4 bases; bases outside gene matches: 6. Germline V gives CDR1 LGHNA, CDR2 YNFKEQ. Here the CDR3 reads CASSQAGGGLYEQYF. The CDR3 region has the DNA TGTGCCAGCAGCCAAGCGGGAGGGGGTCTTTACGAGCAGTACTTC.

This chain uses TRBV5-4 with TRBJ2-7; no reliable D call. V lost 7 bases and J 0 bases, leaving 11 bases between the germline ends. CDR3 length equals 13 residues. Germline V lookup: CDR1 SGHNT, CDR2 YYREEE (reference sequence). CDR3 in DNA: TGTGCCAGCCGGAGCGCCGGCTCCTACGAGCAGTACTTC. Its translation is CASRSAGSYEQYF.

This chain connects TRBV21-1 to TRBJ2-1; TRBD1 is the table's D call and was not checked against the DNA. TRBV21-1 is classified as a pseudogene. The CDR3 covers 17 residues. Here the CDR3 DNA reads TGTGCCAGCAGCAAACGGCCTGGAAAGGGGATTAACAATGAGCAGTTCTTC. Translating it yields CASSKRPGKGINNEQFF.

This clone was counted a single time. The chain recombines TRBV7-9 with TRBJ1-1; 7 nucleotides match TRBD1. CDR1 SEHNR and CDR2 FQNEAQ come from the germline V gene (reference sequence). This CDR3 has 14 amino acids. Germline trimming cut 4 bases from V and 4 bases from J; bases unmatched to any gene: 6. This chain's CDR3 is CASSSRGASTEAFF. DNA of the CDR3: TGTGCCAGCAGCTCCAGGGGGGCGAGCACTGAAGCTTTCTTT. The full variable domain, completed using reference TRBV7-9 and TRBJ1-1, is DTGVSQNPRHKITKRGQNVTFRCDPISEHNRLYWYRQTLGQGPEFLTYFQNEAQLEKSRLLSDRFSAERPKGSFSTLEIQRTEQGDSAMYLCASSSRGASTEAFFGQGTRLTVV.

V gene TRBV7-6 combines with J gene TRBJ1-1; D might be TRBD1 (6 bases). Germline values: CDR1 SGHVS, CDR2 FNYEAQ. The CDR3 sequence is 16 residues long. The V gene lost 4 bases and the J gene lost 3 bases, with 18 bases spanning the gap. CDR3 in amino acids: CASSSAGGVVDTEAFF. In DNA form, the CDR3 reads TGTGCCAGCAGCTCGGCGGGGGGCGTGGTGGACACTGAAGCTTTCTTT.

This clone appeared once. The V call is TRBV27, the J call TRBJ1-4; 9 bases are shared with TRBD1. This CDR3 contains 13 residues. Germline loops: CDR1 MNHEY, CDR2 SMNVEV (reference sequence). The V and J ends lost 4 bases and 9 bases, in that order; junction bases with no gene match: 3. The CDR3, as DNA: TGTGCCAGCAGTTCGGGACAGGGCCAAAAACTGTTTTTT. As protein: CASSSGQGQKLFF. The variable domain in full, completed from reference TRBV27 and TRBJ1-4, reads EAQVTQNPRYLITVTGKKLTVTCSQNMNHEYMSWYRQDPGLGLRQIYYSMNVEVTDKGDVPEGYKVSRKEKRNFPLILESPSPNQTSLYFCASSSGQGQKLFFGSGTQLSVL.

V gene TRBV6-1 combines with J gene TRBJ2-7; no clear D gene. Germline lookup yields CDR1 MNHNS and CDR2 SASEGT. The V end lost 4 bases, the J end lost 2 bases, and 9 bases lay between the germline ends. The CDR3 contains 13 residues. CDR3 nucleotides: TGTGCCAGCAGTGTTGACTTTGCCTACGAGCAGTACTTC. Protein sequence: CASSVDFAYEQYF.